The rows below give T cell receptor beta chains drawn from one sample of a study of regulatory T cells in long-lasting Graves disease. From the multiplex PCR reads, TCRdb called clonotypes with MiXCR, one entry per CDR3 protein. Of about 440,000 distinct CDR3 sequences listed, approximately 15% are singletons. The sample was also linked to a second study, of T cells in Graves' hyperthyroidism and ophthalmopathy.

Sequenced here: peripheral blood mononuclear cells (PBMCs), sampled at new diagnosis, from a patient treated with antithyroid drugs. These receptors were obtained from a woman between 25 and 40 years old with Graves disease. The CDR3 runs from the conserved cysteine through the conserved F or W. Fields, in order: clone size, J gene, V gene, D gene, CDR3 DNA, CDR3 protein. A D gene is named only where the DNA matches it firmly. Size tells how often a clone was seen (once, few, many) or the class of an expanded clone, and some rows leave it out.

clone size: few; J gene: TRBJ2-7; V gene: TRBV5-4; D gene: NA; CDR3 DNA: TGTGCCAGCAGCGATAACGGGGCTAGCGAGCAGTACTTC; CDR3 protein: CASSDNGASEQYF
clone size: few; J gene: TRBJ1-5; V gene: TRBV20-1; D gene: NA; CDR3 DNA: TGCAGTGCTAGAGATGGAATGGGCAATCAGCCCCAGCATTTT; CDR3 protein: CSARDGMGNQPQHF
clone size: many; J gene: TRBJ1-3; V gene: TRBV30; D gene: NA; CDR3 DNA: TGTGCCTGGAGTGTAGGACGACCCTCTGGAAACACCATATATTTT; CDR3 protein: CAWSVGRPSGNTIYF
clone size: many; J gene: TRBJ1-5; V gene: TRBV18; D gene: TRBD1; CDR3 DNA: TGTGCCAGCTCAATCGACAGGGCGGTTCAGCCCCAGCATTTT; CDR3 protein: CASSIDRAVQPQHF
clone size: NA; J gene: TRBJ2-1; V gene: TRBV20-1; D gene: TRBD2; CDR3 DNA: TGCAGTGCAACACTCTCTAGCGGGAGTAATGAGCAGTTCTTC; CDR3 protein: CSATLSSGSNEQFF
clone size: many; J gene: TRBJ1-4; V gene: TRBV15; D gene: TRBD1; CDR3 DNA: TGTGCCACCAGCAGAGGGGCCGGGACAGGGGTCGAAAAACTGTTTTTT; CDR3 protein: CATSRGAGTGVEKLFF
clone size: NA; J gene: TRBJ1-3; V gene: TRBV6-1; D gene: TRBD1; CDR3 DNA: TGTGCCAGCAGCACCCCGGGACAGGGTGGAAACACCATATATTTT; CDR3 protein: CASSTPGQGGNTIYF
clone size: many; J gene: TRBJ2-7; V gene: TRBV11-2; D gene: NA; CDR3 DNA: TGTGCCAGCAGCTTAGTCCAGGGGTTCTACGAGCAGTACTTC; CDR3 protein: CASSLVQGFYEQYF
clone size: few; J gene: TRBJ2-1; V gene: TRBV9; D gene: NA; CDR3 DNA: TGTGCCAGCAGCGTAGGGGGGACAATCTACAATGAGCAGTTCTTC; CDR3 protein: CASSVGGTIYNEQFF
clone size: NA; J gene: TRBJ1-2; V gene: TRBV4-2; D gene: NA; CDR3 DNA: TGTGCCAGCAGCCAAGGGGGGGGGATTAACTATGGCTACACCTTC; CDR3 protein: CASSQGGGINYGYTF
clone size: NA; J gene: TRBJ1-4; V gene: TRBV5-1; D gene: NA; CDR3 DNA: TGCGCCAGCAGCTTGGGTCAGGGGATCGGTGAAAAACTGTTTTTT; CDR3 protein: CASSLGQGIGEKLFF
clone size: NA; J gene: TRBJ1-6; V gene: TRBV4-1; D gene: NA; CDR3 DNA: TGCGCCAGCAGACCTCGACACATTCCCACTAATTCACCCCTCCACTTT; CDR3 protein: CASRPRHIPTNSPLHF
clone size: NA; J gene: TRBJ1-5; V gene: TRBV6-1; D gene: NA; CDR3 DNA: TGTGCCAGCAGCAGCGGGGCGGCAGTTAGCAATCAGCCCCAGCATTTT; CDR3 protein: CASSSGAAVSNQPQHF
clone size: NA; J gene: TRBJ2-4; V gene: TRBV6-1; D gene: NA; CDR3 DNA: TGTGCCAGCAGTGGGCGCGAGGGGTGGGCCAAAAACATTCAGTACTTC; CDR3 protein: CASSGREGWAKNIQYF
clone size: many; J gene: TRBJ2-1; V gene: TRBV28; D gene: TRBD2; CDR3 DNA: TGTGCCAGCAGTTTACCGGGGGGGTCCTACAATGAGCAGTTCTTC; CDR3 protein: CASSLPGGSYNEQFF
clone size: many; J gene: TRBJ2-4; V gene: TRBV7-2; D gene: NA; CDR3 DNA: TGTGCCAGCAGCTTAGCTAGCAGAAACATTCAGTACTTC; CDR3 protein: CASSLASRNIQYF
clone size: many; J gene: TRBJ2-1; V gene: TRBV27; D gene: TRBD2; CDR3 DNA: TGTGCCAGCAGTTTAAAGGCGGGGGTGTTCTACAATGAGCAGTTCTTC; CDR3 protein: CASSLKAGVFYNEQFF
clone size: many; J gene: TRBJ1-6; V gene: TRBV20-1; D gene: NA; CDR3 DNA: TGCAGTGCTAGGGGGAGTCCAAATTCACCCCTCCACTTT; CDR3 protein: CSARGSPNSPLHF
clone size: many; J gene: TRBJ2-7; V gene: TRBV18; D gene: TRBD2; CDR3 DNA: TGTGCCAGCTCACCGAAGGGTAGCGGGACCTACGAGCAGTACTTC; CDR3 protein: CASSPKGSGTYEQYF
clone size: many; J gene: TRBJ2-1; V gene: TRBV5-1; D gene: NA; CDR3 DNA: TGCGCCAGCAGCTTAAAGGGAAATGAGCAGTTCTTC; CDR3 protein: CASSLKGNEQFF
clone size: many; J gene: TRBJ1-2; V gene: TRBV6-1; D gene: NA; CDR3 DNA: TGTGCCAGCAGTGATTCAAACAGATACTATGGCTACACCTTC; CDR3 protein: CASSDSNRYYGYTF
clone size: NA; J gene: TRBJ2-7; V gene: TRBV7-3; D gene: NA; CDR3 DNA: TGTGCCAGCAGCCCGGGCAGGGGCTCCTACGAGCAGTGCTTC; CDR3 protein: CASSPGRGSYEQCF
clone size: many; J gene: TRBJ2-1; V gene: TRBV5-1; D gene: NA; CDR3 DNA: TGCGCCAGCAGCTTAACGATTGGCTCCTACAATGAGCAGTTCTTC; CDR3 protein: CASSLTIGSYNEQFF
clone size: few; J gene: TRBJ1-2; V gene: TRBV19; D gene: TRBD1; CDR3 DNA: TGTGCCAGTAGCCAAACCGGGGGACAGCCCTATGGCTACACCTTC; CDR3 protein: CASSQTGGQPYGYTF
clone size: many; J gene: TRBJ2-1; V gene: TRBV12-3/TRBV12-4; D gene: NA; CDR3 DNA: TGTGCCAGCAGTCGCGTGAGGAATGAGCAGTTCTTC; CDR3 protein: CASSRVRNEQFF
clone size: few; J gene: TRBJ1-1; V gene: TRBV6-2/TRBV6-3; D gene: NA; CDR3 DNA: TGTGCCAGCAGTTACTCAGCGCTGGACCTTGGGGCTCTCTTT; CDR3 protein: CASSYSALDLGALF
clone size: many; J gene: TRBJ2-5; V gene: TRBV27; D gene: NA; CDR3 DNA: TGTGCCAGCAGTTCGAGGGGGGGGATAGGGGAGACCCAGTACTTC; CDR3 protein: CASSSRGGIGETQYF
clone size: many; J gene: TRBJ1-5; V gene: TRBV2; D gene: NA; CDR3 DNA: TGTGCCAGCAGTGAACAGGGTGGCGATCAGCCCCAGCATTTT; CDR3 protein: CASSEQGGDQPQHF
clone size: NA; J gene: TRBJ2-2; V gene: TRBV3-1; D gene: TRBD1; CDR3 DNA: TGTGCCAGCAGCCAAGCTCGGACAGGTAACACCGGGGAGCTGTTTTTT; CDR3 protein: CASSQARTGNTGELFF
clone size: few; J gene: TRBJ2-5; V gene: TRBV20-1; D gene: NA; CDR3 DNA: TGCAGTGCTAGACCAACGGGCGGCGGACTACAAGAGACCCAGCACTTC; CDR3 protein: CSARPTGGGLQETQHF
clone size: many; J gene: TRBJ2-7; V gene: TRBV9; D gene: NA; CDR3 DNA: TGTGCCAGCAGCGTAGGCGCGGGGTGGGTTCCGTACGAGCAGTACTTC; CDR3 protein: CASSVGAGWVPYEQYF
clone size: few; J gene: TRBJ2-5; V gene: TRBV28; D gene: NA; CDR3 DNA: TGTGCCAGCAGTCTAACCGAGGGGGACCGCCGCTTCGAGACCCAGTACTTC; CDR3 protein: CASSLTEGDRRFETQYF
clone size: once; J gene: TRBJ2-2; V gene: TRBV20-1; D gene: NA; CDR3 DNA: TGCGGAGGGCAAAAGAACACCGGGGAGCTGTTTTTT; CDR3 protein: CGGQKNTGELFF
clone size: few; J gene: TRBJ1-1; V gene: TRBV3-1; D gene: NA; CDR3 DNA: TGTGCCAGCAGCCCTGGAGGCCGAGGAGCTTTCTTT; CDR3 protein: CASSPGGRGAFF
clone size: few; J gene: TRBJ1-2; V gene: TRBV6-1; D gene: NA; CDR3 DNA: TGTGCCAGCAGTGAACAGAGTCCTAATGGCTACACCTTC; CDR3 protein: CASSEQSPNGYTF
clone size: NA; J gene: TRBJ2-5; V gene: TRBV20-1; D gene: TRBD2; CDR3 DNA: TGCAGTGCTACTACCGTTAGCGGGAGAAAAGAGACCCAGTACTTC; CDR3 protein: CSATTVSGRKETQYF
clone size: few; J gene: TRBJ2-1; V gene: TRBV20-1; D gene: TRBD2; CDR3 DNA: TGCAGTGCTAGAGATGGTAAAGCGGGGGTCAATGAGCAGTTCTTC; CDR3 protein: CSARDGKAGVNEQFF
clone size: NA; J gene: TRBJ2-7; V gene: TRBV4-2; D gene: NA; CDR3 DNA: TGTGCCAGCAGCCAAGAGGTAAACGGGCTTTGGAACGAGCAGTACTTC; CDR3 protein: CASSQEVNGLWNEQYF
clone size: NA; J gene: TRBJ1-6; V gene: TRBV20-1; D gene: NA; CDR3 DNA: TGCAGTGCTAGAGAGACGAGCTCCTATAATTCACCCCTCCACTTT; CDR3 protein: CSARETSSYNSPLHF
clone size: many; J gene: TRBJ2-1; V gene: TRBV4-1; D gene: NA; CDR3 DNA: TGCGCCAGCAGCCAAGATTTCGGCGCCAGCTCCTACAATGAGCAGTTCTTC; CDR3 protein: CASSQDFGASSYNEQFF
clone size: NA; J gene: TRBJ2-3; V gene: TRBV5-1; D gene: TRBD1; CDR3 DNA: TGCGCCAGCAGCATATGGGGGACAGGGGGCGCCACAGATACGCAGTATTTT; CDR3 protein: CASSIWGTGGATDTQYF
clone size: NA; J gene: TRBJ2-5; V gene: TRBV5-1; D gene: NA; CDR3 DNA: TGCGCCAGCAGCTTGGCCATTAAAGAGACCCAGTACTTC; CDR3 protein: CASSLAIKETQYF
clone size: many; J gene: TRBJ2-1; V gene: TRBV28; D gene: TRBD2; CDR3 DNA: TGTGCCAGCAGTTCTTTTTCTAGCGGAGACAACACCTTATACAATGAGCAGTTCTTC; CDR3 protein: CASSSFSSGDNTLYNEQFF
clone size: once; J gene: TRBJ1-5; V gene: TRBV20-1; D gene: NA; CDR3 DNA: TGCAGTGCTAGAGCGGGCGAGGGGAATCAGCCCCAGCATTTT; CDR3 protein: CSARAGEGNQPQHF
clone size: many; J gene: TRBJ2-1; V gene: TRBV6-1; D gene: TRBD2; CDR3 DNA: TGTGCCAGCAAGAAGGACAGCGGGAGTTACAATGAGCAGTTCTTC; CDR3 protein: CASKKDSGSYNEQFF
clone size: many; J gene: TRBJ2-7; V gene: TRBV30; D gene: TRBD1; CDR3 DNA: TGTGCCTGCACAAGGGACAGGGGGTACGAGCAGTACTTC; CDR3 protein: CACTRDRGYEQYF
clone size: many; J gene: TRBJ2-1; V gene: TRBV30; D gene: TRBD2; CDR3 DNA: TGTGCCTGGAGTCCGACTAGCGGGAGTACCAATGAGCAGTTCTTC; CDR3 protein: CAWSPTSGSTNEQFF
clone size: NA; J gene: TRBJ2-3; V gene: TRBV2; D gene: TRBD2; CDR3 DNA: TGTGCCAGCAGTGAAGGGACTAGCGGGAGGAAAAGCACAGATACGCAGTATTTT; CDR3 protein: CASSEGTSGRKSTDTQYF
clone size: NA; J gene: TRBJ2-7; V gene: TRBV20-1; D gene: TRBD2; CDR3 DNA: TGCAGTGCTAGTCATCTAGCGGGAGGGCCCCTAGAGCAGTACTTC; CDR3 protein: CSASHLAGGPLEQYF
clone size: few; J gene: TRBJ1-1; V gene: TRBV20-1; D gene: NA; CDR3 DNA: TGCAGTGCTAGAGGACCGTTCAGTGAAGCTTTCTTT; CDR3 protein: CSARGPFSEAFF
clone size: few; J gene: TRBJ2-7; V gene: TRBV29-1; D gene: NA; CDR3 DNA: TGCAGCGTTGATAGCGGTACCTACGAGCAGTACTTC; CDR3 protein: CSVDSGTYEQYF
clone size: NA; J gene: TRBJ2-7; V gene: TRBV15; D gene: NA; CDR3 DNA: TGTGCCACCAGCGGTAAACAAGGCTCCTACGAGCAGTACTTC; CDR3 protein: CATSGKQGSYEQYF
clone size: many; J gene: TRBJ1-1; V gene: TRBV29-1; D gene: TRBD1; CDR3 DNA: TGCAGCGTTGGAGGGACAGGGGGCGGAAGGATGAACACTGAAGCTTTCTTT; CDR3 protein: CSVGGTGGGRMNTEAFF
clone size: few; J gene: TRBJ1-5; V gene: TRBV20-1; D gene: NA; CDR3 DNA: TGCAGTGCTAGAGTCGGACGAGTCAATCAGCCCCAGCATTTT; CDR3 protein: CSARVGRVNQPQHF
clone size: NA; J gene: TRBJ2-5; V gene: TRBV14; D gene: TRBD2; CDR3 DNA: TGTGCCAGCAGCCAAGATTCGGGGGGTCGGGAGACCCAGTACTTC; CDR3 protein: CASSQDSGGRETQYF
clone size: NA; J gene: TRBJ2-1; V gene: TRBV13; D gene: TRBD2; CDR3 DNA: TGTGCCAGCAGCTTTATGGGCGGGAGCGGGTCGAATGAGCAGTTCTTC; CDR3 protein: CASSFMGGSGSNEQFF
clone size: many; J gene: TRBJ2-5; V gene: TRBV7-9; D gene: NA; CDR3 DNA: TGTGTCCGATTAGGCAGAATGTACCAAGAGACCCAGTACTTC; CDR3 protein: CVRLGRMYQETQYF
clone size: NA; J gene: TRBJ2-7; V gene: TRBV29-1; D gene: NA; CDR3 DNA: TGCAGCGTTGAATTCGTGAGCTCCTACGAGCAGTACTTC; CDR3 protein: CSVEFVSSYEQYF
clone size: NA; J gene: TRBJ2-1; V gene: TRBV20-1; D gene: NA; CDR3 DNA: TGCAGTGCTAGTTCGGGGCCCTCCTACAATGAGCAGTTCTTC; CDR3 protein: CSASSGPSYNEQFF
clone size: few; J gene: TRBJ1-2; V gene: TRBV4-1; D gene: TRBD1; CDR3 DNA: TGCGCCAGCAGCCATAGGACAGGCGCCCACTATGGCTACACCTTC; CDR3 protein: CASSHRTGAHYGYTF